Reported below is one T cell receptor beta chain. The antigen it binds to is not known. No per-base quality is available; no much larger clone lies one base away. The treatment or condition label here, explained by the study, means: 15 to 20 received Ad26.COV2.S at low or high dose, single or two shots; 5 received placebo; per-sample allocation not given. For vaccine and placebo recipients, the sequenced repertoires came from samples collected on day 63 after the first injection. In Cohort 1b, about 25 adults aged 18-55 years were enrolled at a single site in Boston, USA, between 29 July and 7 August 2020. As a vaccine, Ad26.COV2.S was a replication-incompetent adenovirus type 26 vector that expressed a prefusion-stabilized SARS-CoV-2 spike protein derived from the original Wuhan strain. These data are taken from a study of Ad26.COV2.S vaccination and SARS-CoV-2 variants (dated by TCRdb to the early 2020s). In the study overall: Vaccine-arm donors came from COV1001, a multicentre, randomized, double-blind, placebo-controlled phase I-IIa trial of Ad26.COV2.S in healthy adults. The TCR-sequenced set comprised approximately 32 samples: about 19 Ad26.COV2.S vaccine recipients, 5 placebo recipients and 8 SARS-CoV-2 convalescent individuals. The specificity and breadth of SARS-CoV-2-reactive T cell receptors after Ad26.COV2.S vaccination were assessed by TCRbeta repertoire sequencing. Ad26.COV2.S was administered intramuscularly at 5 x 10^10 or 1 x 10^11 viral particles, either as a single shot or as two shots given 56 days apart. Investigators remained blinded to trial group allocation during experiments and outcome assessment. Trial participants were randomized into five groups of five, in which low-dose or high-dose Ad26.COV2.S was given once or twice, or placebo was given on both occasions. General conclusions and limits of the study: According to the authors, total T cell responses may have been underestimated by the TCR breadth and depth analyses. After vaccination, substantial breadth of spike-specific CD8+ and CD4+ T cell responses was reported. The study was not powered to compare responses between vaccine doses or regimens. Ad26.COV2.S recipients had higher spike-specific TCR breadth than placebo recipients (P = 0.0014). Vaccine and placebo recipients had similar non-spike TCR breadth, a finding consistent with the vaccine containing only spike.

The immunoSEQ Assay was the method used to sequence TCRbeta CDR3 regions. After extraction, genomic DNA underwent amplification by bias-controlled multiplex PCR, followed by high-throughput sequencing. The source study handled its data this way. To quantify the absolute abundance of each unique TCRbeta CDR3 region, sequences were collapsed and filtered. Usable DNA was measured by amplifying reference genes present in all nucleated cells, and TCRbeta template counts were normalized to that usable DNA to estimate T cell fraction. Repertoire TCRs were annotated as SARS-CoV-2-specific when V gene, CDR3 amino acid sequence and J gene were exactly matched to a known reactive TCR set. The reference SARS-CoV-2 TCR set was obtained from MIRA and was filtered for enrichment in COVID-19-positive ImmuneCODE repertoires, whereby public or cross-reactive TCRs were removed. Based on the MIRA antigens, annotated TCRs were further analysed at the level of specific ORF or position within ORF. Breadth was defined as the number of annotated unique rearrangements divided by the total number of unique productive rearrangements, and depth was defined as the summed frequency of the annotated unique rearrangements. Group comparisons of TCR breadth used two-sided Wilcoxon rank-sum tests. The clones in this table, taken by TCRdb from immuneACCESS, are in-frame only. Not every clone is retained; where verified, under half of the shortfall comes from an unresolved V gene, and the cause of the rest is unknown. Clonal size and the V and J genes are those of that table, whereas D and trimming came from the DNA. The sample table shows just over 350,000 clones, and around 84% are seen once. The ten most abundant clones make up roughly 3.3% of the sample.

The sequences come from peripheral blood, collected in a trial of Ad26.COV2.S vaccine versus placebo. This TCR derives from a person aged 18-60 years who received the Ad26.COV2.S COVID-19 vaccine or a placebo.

The CDR3 protein: CASSYRLNTEAFF. The bases are TGTGCCAGCAGTTACCGACTGAACACTGAAGCTTTCTTT. The receptor chain draws on TRBV6-2 or TRBV6-3 and TRBJ1-1, with an unclear D gene assignment. CDR1 and CDR2 are read off the germline V gene as MNHEY and SVGEGT. The CDR3 holds 13 amino acids from the cysteine to the phenylalanine. The sequence is cut down to CDR3 DNA, 39 bases in frame from base 1. V loses 2 bases of germline sequence and J loses 0 bases, and the interval between the two ends is 4 bases.